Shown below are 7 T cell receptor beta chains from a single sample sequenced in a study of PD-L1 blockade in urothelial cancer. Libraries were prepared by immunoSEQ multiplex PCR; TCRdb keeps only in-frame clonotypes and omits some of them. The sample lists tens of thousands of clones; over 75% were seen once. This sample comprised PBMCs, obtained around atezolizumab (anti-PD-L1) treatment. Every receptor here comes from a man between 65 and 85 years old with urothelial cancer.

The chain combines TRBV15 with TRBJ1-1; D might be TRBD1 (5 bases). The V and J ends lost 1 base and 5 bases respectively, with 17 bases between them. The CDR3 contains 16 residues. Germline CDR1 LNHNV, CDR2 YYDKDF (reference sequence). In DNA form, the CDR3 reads TGTGCCACCAGCAGAGTTCAGGGCAGTAGAACAACTGAAGCTTTCTTT. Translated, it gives CATSRVQGSRTTEAFF.

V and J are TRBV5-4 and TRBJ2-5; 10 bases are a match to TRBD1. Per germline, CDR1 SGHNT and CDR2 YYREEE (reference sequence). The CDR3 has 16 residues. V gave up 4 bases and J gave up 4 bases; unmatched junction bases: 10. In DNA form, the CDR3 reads TGTGCCAGCAGCCTCGGGACAGGGGTATGGGGAGAGACCCAGTACTTC. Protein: CASSLGTGVWGETQYF. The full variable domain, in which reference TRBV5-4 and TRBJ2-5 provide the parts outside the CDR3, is ETGVTQSPTHLIKTRGQQVTLRCSSQSGHNTVSWYQQALGQGPQFIFQYYREEENGRGNFPPRFSGLQFPNYSSELNVNALELDDSALYLCASSLGTGVWGETQYFGPGTRLLVL.

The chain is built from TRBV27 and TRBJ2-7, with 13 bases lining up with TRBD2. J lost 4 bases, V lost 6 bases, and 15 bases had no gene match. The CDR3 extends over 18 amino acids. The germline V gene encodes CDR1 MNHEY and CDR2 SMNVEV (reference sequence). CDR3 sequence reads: CASRSTTRTSGSLYEQYF. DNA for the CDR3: TGTGCCAGCAGATCAACTACCCGGACTAGCGGGAGTTTATACGAGCAGTACTTC.

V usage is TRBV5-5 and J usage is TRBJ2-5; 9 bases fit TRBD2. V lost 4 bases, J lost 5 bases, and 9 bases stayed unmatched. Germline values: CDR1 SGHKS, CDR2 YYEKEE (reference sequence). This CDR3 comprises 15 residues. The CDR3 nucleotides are TGTGCCAGCAGCATCCGCGGGGGGGCCGGGGAGACCCAGTACTTC. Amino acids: CASSIRGGAGETQYF. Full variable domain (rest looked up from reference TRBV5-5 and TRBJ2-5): DAGVTQSPTHLIKTRGQQVTLRCSPISGHKSVSWYQQVLGQGPQFIFQYYEKEERGRGNFPDRFSARQFPNYSSELNVNALLLGDSALYLCASSIRGGAGETQYFGPGTRLLVL.

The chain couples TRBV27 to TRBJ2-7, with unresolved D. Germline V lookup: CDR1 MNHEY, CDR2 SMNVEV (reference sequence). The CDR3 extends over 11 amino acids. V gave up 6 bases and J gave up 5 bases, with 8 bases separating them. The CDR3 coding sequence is TGTGCCAGCAGGGCCGTTAACGAGCAGTACTTC. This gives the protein CASRAVNEQYF.

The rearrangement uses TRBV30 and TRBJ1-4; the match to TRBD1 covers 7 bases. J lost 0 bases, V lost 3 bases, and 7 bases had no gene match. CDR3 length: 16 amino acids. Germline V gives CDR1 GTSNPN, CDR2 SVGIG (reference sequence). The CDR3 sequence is CAWSTRQGATNEKLFF. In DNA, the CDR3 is TGTGCCTGGAGCACAAGACAGGGTGCAACTAATGAAAAACTGTTTTTT.

CDR3 protein: CASSQEWTGGLGYTF. CDR3 bases: TGTGCCAGCAGCCAAGAATGGACAGGGGGCCTGGGCTACACCTTC. The chain carries TRBV5-6 and TRBJ1-2; TRBD1 agrees at 11 bases. Trimming at V came to 4 bases and at J to 8 bases, leaving 10 bases not matched to a gene. The CDR3 has 15 amino acids. CDR1 is SGHDT and CDR2 is YYEEEE in the germline V gene.